This T cell receptor beta chain appears in the sequencing data of a study of OX40 agonist ivuxolimab in advanced cancers. Study in general: Each patient was given ivuxolimab into a vein every 2 weeks, at 0.01 to 10 mg/kg. Of the patients, three showed partial responses, one with hepatocellular carcinoma and two with cutaneous melanoma. Findings and caveats of the study: Undetermined was the antigen specificity of the expanded peripheral T cells.

Libraries were prepared by immunoSEQ multiplex PCR; TCRdb keeps only in-frame clonotypes and omits some of them. The top ten clones hold about 2.9% of a sample with approximately 58,000 clones, about 85% of them seen once. This clone is medium-sized within its sample. As yet, its antigen is unknown. CDR1 SGHKS and CDR2 YYEKEE come from the germline V gene (reference sequence). This CDR3 is 13 amino acids long. Trimming stripped 3 bases from V and 1 base from J, with 7 bases between. Samples were taken at baseline and on day 1 of cycles 4 and 7. The source was CD4+ or CD8+ T cells sorted from blood, collected in a trial of the OX40 agonist ivuxolimab. The sequence derives from an adult with an advanced solid tumor such as melanoma, head and neck, liver or kidney cancer. The chain uses TRBV5-5 and TRBJ1-1; D gene ambiguous. The DNA of the CDR3 is TGTGCCAGCAGCTCTCAGTCGAACACTGAAGCTTTCTTT. Translation: CASSSQSNTEAFF. Combining the CDR3 with reference TRBV5-5 and TRBJ1-1 gives the whole variable domain DAGVTQSPTHLIKTRGQQVTLRCSPISGHKSVSWYQQVLGQGPQFIFQYYEKEERGRGNFPDRFSARQFPNYSSELNVNALLLGDSALYLCASSSQSNTEAFFGQGTRLTVV.